These 13 T cell receptor beta chains were sequenced from one sample in a study of T-cell reconstitution after alpha-beta-depleted transplantation in children. During its preparation, the TCRbeta library received unique molecular identifiers. TCRdb recomputed calls from the PCR reads with MiXCR, one row per CDR3 protein. The repertoire holds about 110,000 distinct CDR3 sequences, with approximately 6.4% as singletons. The sequencing here drew on PBMCs, mostly from graft donor cells, taken 360 days after TCRalphabeta/CD19-depleted stem cell transplant. The receptor source for this set is a male patient between 2 and 10 years old who had a stem cell transplant for acute lymphoblastic leukemia, so the T cells may come from the graft donor.

This clonotype occurred many times. The CDR3 nucleotides read TGTGCCAGCAGTTACTCCAGGGTGGATACGCAGTATTTT. This gives the protein CASSYSRVDTQYF. V usage is TRBV6-2 or TRBV6-3 and J usage is TRBJ2-3, with D possibly being TRBD1 (5 bases). Germline V gene sequence: CDR1 MNHEY, CDR2 SVGEGT. This CDR3 has 13 residues. V was pared by 0 bases and J by 6 bases, with 7 bases between.

This clonotype showed up just a few times. The gene calls are TRBV6-5 and TRBJ1-2, with D maybe TRBD1 (5 bases). This CDR3 is 13 amino acids long. From germline, CDR1 is MNHEY and CDR2 SVGAGI. V lost 7 bases, J lost 4 bases, and 13 bases lay in between. The CDR3 here is CASTPGLRYGYTF. The CDR3 nucleotides are TGTGCCAGCACCCCAGGGTTACGCTATGGCTACACCTTC.

This clonotype was counted a few times. The chain combines TRBV28 with TRBJ1-1; D perhaps matches TRBD1 (6 bases). The V and J ends lost 6 bases and 8 bases respectively, with 10 bases between them. Germline assignment: CDR1 MDHEN and CDR2 SYDVKM. CDR3 length: 11 amino acids. CDR3 sequence reads: CASSTGTEAFF. DNA for the CDR3: TGTGCCAGCAGCACCGGGACAGAAGCTTTCTTT.

As to this clonotype: A single base separates this from a much larger clone, so it may be a read error. The genes are TRBV20-1 and TRBJ2-5; D gene uncertain. The CDR3 loop spans 14 amino acids. Germline V CDR1 and CDR2: DFQATT, SNEGSKA (reference sequence). The CDR3 protein is CSALSHRFDETKYF. The DNA for the CDR3 is TGCAGTGCCTTAAGCCACAGATTTGACGAGACCAAGTACTTC.

The CDR3 is CASSFWGGEQFF. CDR3 in DNA: TGTGCCAGCAGTTTTTGGGGTGGTGAGCAGTTCTTC. J is TRBJ2-1 and V is TRBV27; D gene unclear. With 3 bases removed from V and 9 bases from J, the gap between germline ends came to 9 bases. CDR1 and CDR2 (germline): MNHEY, SMNVEV (reference sequence). This CDR3 has 12 residues.

This clonotype was observed many times. This chain connects TRBV28 to TRBJ2-3; D is unclear. The CDR3 has 14 residues. Trimming stripped 1 base from V and 2 bases from J, with 7 bases between. Germline V gene lookup returns CDR1 MDHEN and CDR2 SYDVKM. The CDR3 loop reads CASSLLSHTDTQYF. The DNA of the CDR3 is TGTGCCAGCAGTTTATTATCTCACACAGATACGCAGTATTTT.

This clonotype was detected ten times or more. The chain recombines TRBV28 with TRBJ2-7, with 7 bases matching TRBD2. CDR3 length equals 13 residues. Losses at the gene ends were 2 bases for V and 3 bases for J; bases not matched to a gene: 1. Germline-derived CDR1 and CDR2 are MDHEN and SYDVKM. In DNA form, the CDR3 reads TGTGCCAGCAGTTTAGCGGGGGACTACGAGCAGTACTTC. Its translation is CASSLAGDYEQYF.

The chain links TRBV28 to TRBJ2-5, with 8 bases identical to TRBD2. This CDR3 comprises 16 residues. Trimming at V came to 5 bases and at J to 4 bases, leaving 12 bases not matched to a gene. Germline CDR1 and CDR2: MDHEN and SYDVKM. The CDR3 is CASSPHIGGAVETQYF. CDR3 in DNA: TGTGCCAGCAGTCCTCACATCGGGGGGGCCGTAGAGACCCAGTACTTC.

The CDR3 spells CASSYVVNRDYNSPLHF. The CDR3 DNA is TGTGCCAGCAGTTACGTTGTCAACCGCGACTATAATTCACCCCTCCACTTT. The V and J genes are TRBV6-5 and TRBJ1-6; no firm D call. The V and J ends lost 2 bases and 3 bases respectively, with 14 bases between them. CDR3 length: 17 residues. Germline V gene sequence: CDR1 MNHEY, CDR2 SVGAGI.

Remarks on this clonotype: A much larger clone sits a single nucleotide away, making a read error possible. The V gene is TRBV28, the J gene TRBJ2-3; D unresolved. The germline V gene has CDR1 MDHEN and CDR2 SYDVKM. V gave up 3 bases and J gave up 4 bases, with 5 bases separating them. The CDR3 spans 12 residues. This CDR3 reads CASSFQADTQYF. CDR3 coding DNA: TGTGCCAGCAGTTTTCAGGCAGATACGCAGTATTTT.

This clonotype was counted between two and nine times. J is TRBJ2-5 and V is TRBV5-6; D remains unclear. Germline values: CDR1 SGHDT, CDR2 YYEEEE. V shed 1 base and J shed 0 bases, with 10 bases lying between them. This CDR3 has 15 amino acids. The CDR3 reads CASSLLVTNQETQYF. CDR3 nucleotide sequence: TGTGCCAGCAGCTTGCTTGTCACCAACCAAGAGACCCAGTACTTC.

This clonotype was counted between two and nine times. The chain recombines TRBV27 with TRBJ2-3; 11 nucleotides line up with TRBD2. The trim removed 2 bases at V and 1 base at J, leaving 2 bases unmatched. Germline V gene data show CDR1 as MNHEY and CDR2 as SMNVEV (reference sequence). This CDR3 comprises 16 residues. The CDR3 DNA sequence: TGTGCCAGCAGTTTACTACTAGCGGGAGGCACAGATACGCAGTATTTT. This gives the protein CASSLLLAGGTDTQYF.

This clonotype appeared a few times. The chain combines TRBV13 with TRBJ2-7, with 12 bases that match TRBD2. CDR1 is PRHDT and CDR2 is FYEKMQ in the germline V gene (reference sequence). The trim removed 5 bases at V and 3 bases at J, leaving 8 bases unmatched. There are 16 residues in the CDR3. DNA for the CDR3: TGTGCCAGCAGCCTCGGACTAGCGGGGTTTCTCTACGAGCAGTACTTC. Its protein product is CASSLGLAGFLYEQYF. The full variable domain, its missing parts supplied by reference TRBV13 and TRBJ2-7, is AAGVIQSPRHLIKEKRETATLKCYPIPRHDTVYWYQQGPGQDPQFLISFYEKMQSDKGSIPDRFSAQQFSDYHSELNMSSLELGDSALYFCASSLGLAGFLYEQYFGPGTRLTVT.